This T cell receptor beta chain was recorded in a study of OX40 agonist ivuxolimab in advanced cancers. About the research overall: At 0.01 to 10 mg/kg, ivuxolimab was administered intravenously to patients every 2 weeks.

Sequencing was performed with immunoSEQ multiplex PCR; in TCRdb, only in-frame clones are kept and a portion is missing. The data contain 69,000 or so clones, approximately 82% of them singletons. Germline V gene data show CDR1 as SGHTA and CDR2 as FQGTGA. The CDR3 spans 20 residues. Trimming removed 5 bases from V and 1 base from J; junction bases left unmatched: 16. This material consisted of CD4+ or CD8+ T cells sorted from blood, taken in a trial of the OX40 agonist ivuxolimab. The V gene is TRBV7-3, the J gene TRBJ2-3; 12 nucleotides match TRBD2. The clonotype originates from an adult with an advanced solid tumor such as melanoma, head and neck, liver or kidney cancer. CDR3: CASSPRPSGRAGPRTDTQYF. The CDR3, as DNA: TGTGCCAGCAGCCCACGGCCTAGCGGGAGGGCCGGTCCCCGCACAGATACGCAGTATTTT. The variable domain in full, with the rest retrieved from reference TRBV7-3 and TRBJ2-3, is GAGVSQTPSNKVTEKGKYVELRCDPISGHTALYWYRQSLGQGPEFLIYFQGTGAADDSGLPNDRFFAVRPEGSVSTLKIQRTERGDSAVYLCASSPRPSGRAGPRTDTQYFGPGTRLTVL.